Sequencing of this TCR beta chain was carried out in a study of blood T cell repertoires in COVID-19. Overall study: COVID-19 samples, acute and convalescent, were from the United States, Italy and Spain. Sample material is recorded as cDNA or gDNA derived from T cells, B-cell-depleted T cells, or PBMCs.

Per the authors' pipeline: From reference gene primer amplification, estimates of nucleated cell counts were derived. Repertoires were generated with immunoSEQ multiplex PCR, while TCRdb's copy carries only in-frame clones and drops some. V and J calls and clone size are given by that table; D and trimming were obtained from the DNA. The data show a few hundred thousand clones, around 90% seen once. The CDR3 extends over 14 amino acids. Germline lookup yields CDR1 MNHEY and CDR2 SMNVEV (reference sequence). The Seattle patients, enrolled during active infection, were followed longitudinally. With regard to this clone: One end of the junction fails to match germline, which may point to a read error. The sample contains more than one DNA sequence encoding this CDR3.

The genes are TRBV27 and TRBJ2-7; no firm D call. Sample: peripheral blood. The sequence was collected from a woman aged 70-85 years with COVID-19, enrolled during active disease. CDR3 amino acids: CASSLTVLSYEQYF. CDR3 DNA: TGTGCTAGCAGTTTAACAGTCCTCTCCTACGAGCAGTACTTC.